The 2 T cell receptor beta chains listed next were all sequenced from one sample in a study of blood T cell repertoires in COVID-19. Here immunoSEQ multiplex PCR was the method, and the copy in TCRdb shows in-frame clones only, minus some. The repertoire consists of hundreds of thousands of clones, with 85% to 90% occurring once and the leading ten covering around 1.7%. The sample taken for sequencing was PBMCs or T cells enriched from blood (not recorded which). Receptors were obtained from a man aged 40-50 years who had recovered from COVID-19.

V is TRBV27 and J is TRBJ2-5; 7 positions match TRBD2. The germline gives CDR1 MNHEY, CDR2 SMNVEV (reference sequence). V dropped 3 bases and J dropped 1; count of bases not matched to a gene: 8. CDR3 length: 16 amino acids. The CDR3 DNA is TGTGCCAGCAGTTTTTTGGGGGGGACGTTCCAAGAGACCCAGTACTTC. It specifies CASSFLGGTFQETQYF.

CDR3 in amino acids: CASSSQHTSEYYNEQFF. Written as DNA, the CDR3 is TGTGCCAGCAGCTCGCAACATACTAGCGAGTACTACAATGAGCAGTTCTTC. The genes are TRBV5-4 and TRBJ2-1, with 7 bases aligning to TRBD2. The V and J ends lost 3 bases and 3 bases, in that order; junction bases with no gene match: 12. CDR3 size: 17 residues. Germline V CDR1 and CDR2: SGHNT, YYREEE (reference sequence).